Sequencing of this TCR beta chain was carried out in a study of blood T cell repertoires in COVID-19. As for the study in general: Samples taken during acute and convalescent COVID-19 were collected in the United States, Italy and Spain. T cells, B-cell-depleted T cells, or PBMCs provided the cDNA or gDNA that served as material.

Per the authors' pipeline: Reference gene primer amplification gave nucleated cell count estimates. Clones were sequenced by immunoSEQ multiplex PCR, and TCRdb holds only the in-frame ones, with some missing. From that table come the V and J calls and clone size; the DNA was used to work out D and trimming. The sample holds about 150,000 clones, roughly 80% seen once. The sequenced material came from peripheral blood. The receptor was isolated from a man aged 45-60 years with acute or convalescent COVID-19.

CDR3 DNA: TGTGCCAGCAGCGTAGACAGGGGAGGCTACACCTTC. It translates to CASSVDRGGYTF. The rearrangement links TRBV9 to TRBJ1-2; 7 positions agree with TRBD1. This CDR3 region has 12 residues. The germline gives CDR1 SGDLS, CDR2 YYNGEE. After removal of 0 bases from V and 8 bases from J, the junction contained 1 base not matched to a gene.